These T cell receptor beta chains were read from a single sample in a study of CD8 T cells in ankylosing spondylitis. TCRdb reprocessed the 5' RACE reads with MiXCR, giving one entry per CDR3 protein. The table includes about 42,000 distinct CDR3 sequences, roughly 2.5% detected once. The sequenced sample was blood, either unsorted or a sorted T cell fraction (not recorded which). These TCRs come from a male donor with ankylosing spondylitis or in good health (not recorded which). The CDR3 runs from the conserved cysteine through the conserved F or W. The D gene is left open where the match is weak. Clone size is not always given. Where it is, it says once, few, many or a class for expanded clones.

CDR3: CASSGAPDPYNEQFF
DNA: TGTGCCAGCAGCGGGGCTCCAGACCCCTACAATGAGCAGTTCTTC
size: many
J: TRBJ2-1
V: TRBV9
D: -

CDR3: CASSVRGDTQYF
DNA: TGTGCCAGCAGCGTACGCGGAGATACGCAGTATTTT
size: many
J: TRBJ2-3
V: TRBV9
D: -

CDR3: CASSQPLLAGGSTDTQYF
DNA: TGCGCCAGCAGTCAACCCTTACTAGCGGGAGGGAGCACAGATACGCAGTATTTT
size: many
J: TRBJ2-3
V: TRBV23-1
D: TRBD2

CDR3: CASSVAPSGGRETQYF
DNA: TGTGCCAGCAGCGTAGCTCCTTCAGGAGGCAGGGAGACCCAGTACTTC
size: many
J: TRBJ2-5
V: TRBV9
D: -

CDR3: CASSVVGTSTDTQYF
DNA: TGTGCCAGCAGCGTAGTTGGCACCAGCACAGATACGCAGTATTTT
size: many
J: TRBJ2-3
V: TRBV9
D: -

CDR3: CASSVDPQSSYEQYF
DNA: TGTGCCAGCAGCGTAGACCCACAAAGCTCCTACGAGCAGTACTTC
size: many
J: TRBJ2-7
V: TRBV9
D: -

CDR3: CATSGQGGFEKLLF
DNA: TGTGCCACCAGCGGACAGGGTGGTTTCGAAAAACTGCTTTTT
size: -
J: TRBJ1-4
V: TRBV9
D: TRBD1

CDR3: CASSESQVPYEQYF
DNA: TGTGCCAGCAGCGAGTCCCAGGTCCCCTACGAGCAGTACTTC
size: many
J: TRBJ2-7
V: TRBV9
D: -

CDR3: CASSVAGSWTGELFF
DNA: TGTGCCAGCAGCGTAGCGGGGTCGTGGACCGGGGAGCTGTTTTTT
size: many
J: TRBJ2-2
V: TRBV9
D: -

CDR3: CASSVAPGGGYNEQFF
DNA: TGTGCCAGCAGCGTAGCTCCGGGAGGGGGATACAATGAGCAGTTCTTC
size: many
J: TRBJ2-1
V: TRBV9
D: TRBD2